The rows below give T cell receptor beta chains drawn from one sample of a study of cytomegalovirus exposure and HLA in healthy donors. Only in-frame clones appear in the TCRdb table, and some are missing; sequencing was by immunoSEQ multiplex PCR. The sample carries 200,000 to 250,000 clones, 70% to 80% recorded once. The sample taken for sequencing was PBMCs. These receptors were collected from a woman aged 25 to 39 in good health and CMV-seronegative. The CDR3 runs from the conserved cysteine through the conserved F or W. A D gene is named only where the DNA matches it firmly. The size field is filled for only some rows; it gives once, few, many or a size class.

- TRBJ1-5 TRBV19 - TGTGCCAGTAGTATCGACGACACTTATAGCAATCAGCCCCAGCATTTT CASSIDDTYSNQPQHF
few TRBJ1-1 TRBV5-6 - TGTGCCAGCAGACAGAGTATGAACACTGAAGCTTTCTTT CASRQSMNTEAFF
- TRBJ2-1 TRBV5-4 TRBD2 TGTGCCAGCAGCTTAAAGCGGGAAATCTACAATGAGCAGTTCTTC CASSLKREIYNEQFF
- TRBJ2-5 TRBV10-3 TRBD2 TGTGCCATCAGGGCACAGACTAGCGGGATTTACCAAGAGACCCAGTACTTC CAIRAQTSGIYQETQYF
few TRBJ2-1 TRBV12-5 - TGTGCTAGTGGTTTACAGCGGGTTTACAATGAGCAGTTCTTC CASGLQRVYNEQFF
- TRBJ2-6 TRBV4-2 - TGTGCCAGCAGCCAAACCCGGGACTCCGCTGGGGCCAACGTCCTGACTTTC CASSQTRDSAGANVLTF
- TRBJ2-2 TRBV2 - TGTGCCAGCAGTGAAGTTGGCAGGGCGGCCGGGGAGCTGTTTTTT CASSEVGRAAGELFF
- TRBJ1-2 TRBV7-6 - TGTGCCAGCAGCCCCCCAGGGGCGGACTATGGCTACACCTTC CASSPPGADYGYTF
- TRBJ1-3 TRBV9 - TGTGCCAGCAGCGTAGAAGGGACATCGGGAAACACCATATATTTT CASSVEGTSGNTIYF
- TRBJ2-3 TRBV6-6 - TGTGCCAGCAGTTACTCGAAAGAGAGGGGGTATACGCAGTATTTT CASSYSKERGYTQYF
- TRBJ2-5 TRBV5-6 - TGTGCCAGCAGCTTGGAAGGGAGGGAGACCCAGTACTTC CASSLEGRETQYF
few TRBJ2-7 TRBV14 TRBD1 TGTGCCAGCAGCCAAGGGACAGGGAGCTACGAGCAGTACTTC CASSQGTGSYEQYF
- TRBJ2-6 TRBV7-9 - TGTGCCAGCAGCCAGGGACTTTCTGGGGCCAACGTCCTGACTTTC CASSQGLSGANVLTF
- TRBJ2-7 TRBV11-1 - TGTGCCAGCAGCTTAGACTTGTACGAGCAGTACTTC CASSLDLYEQYF
- TRBJ2-7 TRBV6-6 - TGTGCCAGCAGTTACTCCGGGGTCTACGAGCAGTACTTC CASSYSGVYEQYF
- TRBJ2-5 TRBV27 TRBD1 TGTGCCAGCAGTTTGGATCCGGGACAGCCAGAGACCCAGTACTTC CASSLDPGQPETQYF
- TRBJ2-7 TRBV11-2 - TGTGCCAGCAGCTTAAGTAACACCTACGAGCAGTACTTC CASSLSNTYEQYF
- TRBJ2-7 TRBV30 TRBD2 TGTGCCTGGAGCGGTACTAGCGGGAGTAAGTACGAGCAGTACTTC CAWSGTSGSKYEQYF
- TRBJ2-2 TRBV19 - TGTGCCAGTGTAAGGGGGGGGAGTTCTGGGGAGCTGTTTTTT CASVRGGSSGELFF
- TRBJ2-7 TRBV6-5 - TGTGCCAGCAGTTCCCCCCGTAGTACAGCCGCCTACGAGCAGTACTTC CASSSPRSTAAYEQYF
- TRBJ2-3 TRBV5-1 TRBD2 TGCGCCAGCAGCTTTAGCGGGGGCGTCACAGATACGCAGTATTTT CASSFSGGVTDTQYF
- TRBJ2-1 TRBV11-3 - TGTGCCAGCAGCGGCGGAGGAGGCCTAGGGCAGTTCTTC CASSGGGGLGQFF
- TRBJ2-3 TRBV5-1 TRBD2 TGCGCCAGCAGCACGACACCTAGCGGGAGTTCAGATACGCAGTATTTT CASSTTPSGSSDTQYF
- TRBJ1-3 TRBV7-9 - TGTGCCAGCAGCTCCGGTGACAGGTCCACTGGAAACACCATATATTTT CASSSGDRSTGNTIYF